The TCR beta chain under discussion was sequenced for a study of radiotherapy plus CTLA-4 blockade in lung cancer (dated by TCRdb to the late 2010s). Notes on the research overall: Among enrolled patients, approximately 19% had an objective response and around 33% reached disease control. The investigation overall reported the following: After treatment with radiotherapy and ipilimumab, TCR clones that came from tumors expanded in the peripheral blood. Increased serum interferon-beta after radiation, together with early dynamic changes in blood T cell clones, were reported to be the strongest predictors of response.

The study tested focal radiation therapy combined with CTLA-4 blockade (ipilimumab) in patients with chemo-refractory metastatic non-small-cell lung cancer. This clone has a handful of counts. The antigen it binds to is not known. No quality values exist for individual bases; no much larger clone is one base distant. Spanning cysteine to phenylalanine, the CDR3 consists of 15 amino acids. The only DNA kept is the CDR3, 45 bases in frame from the first base. Relative to germline, V is missing 5 bases and J is missing 0 bases, with 5 bases of the junction outside any gene match. According to the germline V gene, CDR1 reads MDHEN and CDR2 reads SYDVKM. Libraries came from the immunoSEQ multiplex PCR assay. Imported from immuneACCESS, the table was reduced by TCRdb to in-frame sequences with V and J called. These copies leave out some clones; in studies compared against another copy, an unresolved V gene accounts for under half, and the cause of the remainder is not known. This sample holds under 90,000 clones; about two thirds were observed only once. The ten largest clones represent about 14% of the sample.

The chain is assembled from TRBV28 and TRBJ2-7; the central 9 bases match TRBD1. The origin of this receptor is a human donor with non-small cell lung cancer that progressed on radiotherapy plus ipilimumab. Sequenced material: peripheral blood, taken from a patient treated with radiotherapy plus ipilimumab. The CDR3 loop reads CASSLGQGPSYEQYF. The nucleotide sequence reads as follows: TGTGCCAGCAGTCTTGGACAGGGGCCCTCCTACGAGCAGTACTTC. The CDR3, completed at both ends by the reference TRBV28 and TRBJ2-7 genes, gives the full variable domain DVKVTQSSRYLVKRTGEKVFLECVQDMDHENMFWYRQDPGLGLRLIYFSYDVKMKEKGDIPEGYSVSREKKERFSLILESASTNQTSMYLCASSLGQGPSYEQYFGPGTRLTVT.